Listed below are T cell receptor beta chains from one sample, sequenced in a study of shared clonotypes between healthy human individuals. Repertoires were generated with immunoSEQ multiplex PCR, while TCRdb's copy carries only in-frame clones and drops some. The data hold roughly 2 million clones, with almost 96% observed a single time. The sample consisted of naive CD4+ T cells sorted from blood. The receptor source for this set is a man aged 18 to 30 in good health. Both conserved end residues are part of each CDR3. Each record gives: clone size, D gene, V gene, J gene, CDR3 DNA, CDR3 protein. D genes are given only for firm matches. Clone size, where shown, is once, few, many, or a class for clones that have expanded.

abundance: NA; d_gene: NA; v_gene: TRBV11-2; j_gene: TRBJ2-5; CDR3nt: TGTGCCAGCAGCTGGACAGTACAAGAGACCCAGTACTTC; CDR3aa: CASSWTVQETQYF
abundance: once; d_gene: NA; v_gene: TRBV20-1; j_gene: TRBJ2-3; CDR3nt: TGCAGTGTAGAGGGGGCAGATACGCAGTATTTT; CDR3aa: CSVEGADTQYF
abundance: NA; d_gene: NA; v_gene: TRBV6-6; j_gene: TRBJ2-5; CDR3nt: TGTGCCAGCAGGTCCAGGGTTCCGGAGACCCAGTACTTC; CDR3aa: CASRSRVPETQYF
abundance: once; d_gene: NA; v_gene: TRBV7-9; j_gene: TRBJ1-4; CDR3nt: TGTGCCAGCAGCTTAGATGGAGTCTTTGGAAAACTGTTTTTT; CDR3aa: CASSLDGVFGKLFF
abundance: NA; d_gene: NA; v_gene: TRBV9; j_gene: TRBJ2-1; CDR3nt: TGTGCCAGCAGCGTAGGGGGCACCTACAATGAGCAGTTCTTC; CDR3aa: CASSVGGTYNEQFF
abundance: NA; d_gene: NA; v_gene: TRBV19; j_gene: TRBJ1-1; CDR3nt: TGTGCCAGTAGTTCTGAGGGAGCGAACACTGAAGCTTTCTTT; CDR3aa: CASSSEGANTEAFF
abundance: NA; d_gene: TRBD2; v_gene: TRBV5-1; j_gene: TRBJ2-1; CDR3nt: TGCGCCAGCAGGCGCGGGCCTAGCGGGAGCTCCTACAATGAGCAGTTCTTC; CDR3aa: CASRRGPSGSSYNEQFF
abundance: NA; d_gene: NA; v_gene: TRBV30; j_gene: TRBJ2-5; CDR3nt: TGTGCCTGCACATCTGGACAGCGGATTGGGACCCAGTACTTC; CDR3aa: CACTSGQRIGTQYF
abundance: NA; d_gene: NA; v_gene: TRBV5-4; j_gene: TRBJ1-1; CDR3nt: TGTGCCAGCAGCTTGGTGGGCGGCCTGAACACTGAAGCTTTCTTT; CDR3aa: CASSLVGGLNTEAFF
abundance: NA; d_gene: NA; v_gene: TRBV7-9; j_gene: TRBJ1-5; CDR3nt: TGTGCCAGCAGCTTAGGGGTGAGCAATCAGCCCCAGCATTTT; CDR3aa: CASSLGVSNQPQHF
abundance: NA; d_gene: TRBD1; v_gene: TRBV28; j_gene: TRBJ2-1; CDR3nt: TGTGCCAGCAGAAATACCGACAGGGTTCTCTACAATGAGCAGTTCTTC; CDR3aa: CASRNTDRVLYNEQFF
abundance: NA; d_gene: TRBD2; v_gene: TRBV7-9; j_gene: TRBJ2-3; CDR3nt: TGTGCCAGCAGCTTCTCTAGCGGAGCTAGCACAGATACGCAGTATTTT; CDR3aa: CASSFSSGASTDTQYF
abundance: NA; d_gene: TRBD1; v_gene: TRBV5-4; j_gene: TRBJ2-6; CDR3nt: TGTGCCAGCAGCCCCGGACAGGTCCTAAGCTCTGGGGCCAACGTCCTGACTTTC; CDR3aa: CASSPGQVLSSGANVLTF
abundance: NA; d_gene: NA; v_gene: TRBV2; j_gene: TRBJ2-1; CDR3nt: TGTGCCAGCAGGACTGGGGGTGAGCAGTTCTTC; CDR3aa: CASRTGGEQFF
abundance: NA; d_gene: TRBD1; v_gene: TRBV28; j_gene: TRBJ2-1; CDR3nt: TGTGCCAGCAGCAACAGGGGTCTCTCCTACAATGAGCAGTTCTTC; CDR3aa: CASSNRGLSYNEQFF
abundance: NA; d_gene: NA; v_gene: TRBV6-6; j_gene: TRBJ1-5; CDR3nt: TGTGCCAGCAGTTATAGGGGAGTCAGTCAGCCCCAGCATTTT; CDR3aa: CASSYRGVSQPQHF
abundance: NA; d_gene: NA; v_gene: TRBV5-4; j_gene: TRBJ2-7; CDR3nt: TGTGCCAGCAGCTTGTCCGGGGTTCCCTACGAGCAGTACTTC; CDR3aa: CASSLSGVPYEQYF
abundance: NA; d_gene: TRBD1; v_gene: TRBV28; j_gene: TRBJ2-7; CDR3nt: TGTGCCAGCAGTAGAGGTGGTGGGACAGGGTACTCCTACGAGCAGTACTTC; CDR3aa: CASSRGGGTGYSYEQYF
abundance: NA; d_gene: NA; v_gene: TRBV2; j_gene: TRBJ1-2; CDR3nt: TGTGCCAGCTCTTATGGGCGGGAGTATGGCTACACCTTC; CDR3aa: CASSYGREYGYTF
abundance: NA; d_gene: NA; v_gene: TRBV5-1; j_gene: TRBJ2-5; CDR3nt: TGCGCCAGCAGCGTAGAACAAGAGACCCAGTACTTC; CDR3aa: CASSVEQETQYF
abundance: once; d_gene: NA; v_gene: TRBV4-3; j_gene: TRBJ1-3; CDR3nt: TGCGCCAGCAGCCAACGCATTTCAGGGAGCTCTGGAAACACCATATATTTT; CDR3aa: CASSQRISGSSGNTIYF
abundance: NA; d_gene: NA; v_gene: TRBV2; j_gene: TRBJ1-5; CDR3nt: TGTGCCAGCAGTCAGGTTAACCCCCGAGGCGCTAATTTGCCCCAGCATTTT; CDR3aa: CASSQVNPRGANLPQHF
abundance: NA; d_gene: NA; v_gene: TRBV5-6; j_gene: TRBJ1-2; CDR3nt: TGTGCCAGCAGCGCCGGGACTTCTAACTATGGCTACACCTTC; CDR3aa: CASSAGTSNYGYTF
abundance: once; d_gene: TRBD1; v_gene: TRBV2; j_gene: TRBJ1-2; CDR3nt: TGTGCCAGCAGTGAGCAGGGGGCCCTCTATGGCTACACCTTC; CDR3aa: CASSEQGALYGYTF
abundance: NA; d_gene: TRBD1; v_gene: TRBV6-6; j_gene: TRBJ2-1; CDR3nt: TGTGCCAGCAGGGGGACAGGGGATGAGCAGTTCTTC; CDR3aa: CASRGTGDEQFF
abundance: once; d_gene: TRBD2; v_gene: TRBV7-2; j_gene: TRBJ2-7; CDR3nt: TGTGCCAGCAGCCTCGGACTAGCTTCAGGGGAGCAGTACTTC; CDR3aa: CASSLGLASGEQYF
abundance: once; d_gene: NA; v_gene: TRBV5-6; j_gene: TRBJ2-1; CDR3nt: TGTGCCAGCCAGGGGTTGGATGAGCAGTTCTTC; CDR3aa: CASQGLDEQFF
abundance: NA; d_gene: TRBD2; v_gene: TRBV7-2; j_gene: TRBJ2-1; CDR3nt: TGTGCCAGCAGCCCTTTAGCGGGCCTCTACAATGAGCAGTTCTTC; CDR3aa: CASSPLAGLYNEQFF
abundance: NA; d_gene: NA; v_gene: TRBV5-4; j_gene: TRBJ2-4; CDR3nt: TGTGCCAGCAGCTTGGAGGGGACACCTCTCAAAAACATTCAGTACTTC; CDR3aa: CASSLEGTPLKNIQYF
abundance: NA; d_gene: TRBD1; v_gene: TRBV19; j_gene: TRBJ1-5; CDR3nt: TGTGCCAGTAGTATACTAACAACCGGGACAGGCTTAGGGCAGCCCCAGCATTTT; CDR3aa: CASSILTTGTGLGQPQHF
abundance: NA; d_gene: NA; v_gene: TRBV30; j_gene: TRBJ1-1; CDR3nt: TGTGCCTGGAGTGTAGCCCTCACTGAAGCTTTCTTT; CDR3aa: CAWSVALTEAFF
abundance: NA; d_gene: NA; v_gene: TRBV6-1; j_gene: TRBJ1-4; CDR3nt: TGTGCCAGCAGTGAAAGACGGGACGGATTGTTTTTT; CDR3aa: CASSERRDGLFF
abundance: NA; d_gene: TRBD1; v_gene: TRBV27; j_gene: TRBJ1-2; CDR3nt: TGTGCCAGCAGTAAAAACACAGGGGACTATGGCTACACCTTC; CDR3aa: CASSKNTGDYGYTF
abundance: NA; d_gene: NA; v_gene: TRBV2; j_gene: TRBJ1-4; CDR3nt: TGTGCCAGCAGTGAAGGACCAAAAGGTGAAAAACTGTTTTTT; CDR3aa: CASSEGPKGEKLFF
abundance: NA; d_gene: TRBD1; v_gene: TRBV19; j_gene: TRBJ1-5; CDR3nt: TGTGCCAGTATTCTCACAGGGGCAAAAAATCAGCCCCAGCATTTT; CDR3aa: CASILTGAKNQPQHF
abundance: NA; d_gene: NA; v_gene: TRBV6-5; j_gene: TRBJ2-5; CDR3nt: TGTGCCAGCAGTTACTCTGGGGCGGGGGAGACCCAGTACTTC; CDR3aa: CASSYSGAGETQYF
abundance: NA; d_gene: TRBD1; v_gene: TRBV9; j_gene: TRBJ1-4; CDR3nt: TGTGCCAGCAGCGCCGGCCCCGGGACAGGGGCATACGAAATGCTGTTTTTT; CDR3aa: CASSAGPGTGAYEMLFF
abundance: NA; d_gene: TRBD2; v_gene: TRBV11-2; j_gene: TRBJ2-1; CDR3nt: TGTGCCAGCATGGCTAGCGGACACAATGAGCAGTTCTTC; CDR3aa: CASMASGHNEQFF
abundance: NA; d_gene: NA; v_gene: TRBV5-4; j_gene: TRBJ2-5; CDR3nt: TGTGCCAGCAGCGCCTTTCCGCAAGAGACCCAGTACTTC; CDR3aa: CASSAFPQETQYF
abundance: NA; d_gene: TRBD1; v_gene: TRBV11-2; j_gene: TRBJ1-2; CDR3nt: TGTGCCAGCAGCTTGGCCGGGACAGTCAACTATGGCTACACCTTC; CDR3aa: CASSLAGTVNYGYTF
abundance: NA; d_gene: TRBD1; v_gene: TRBV19; j_gene: TRBJ1-1; CDR3nt: TGTGCCAGTAGTATCCAGGGGGACACTGAAGCTTTCTTT; CDR3aa: CASSIQGDTEAFF